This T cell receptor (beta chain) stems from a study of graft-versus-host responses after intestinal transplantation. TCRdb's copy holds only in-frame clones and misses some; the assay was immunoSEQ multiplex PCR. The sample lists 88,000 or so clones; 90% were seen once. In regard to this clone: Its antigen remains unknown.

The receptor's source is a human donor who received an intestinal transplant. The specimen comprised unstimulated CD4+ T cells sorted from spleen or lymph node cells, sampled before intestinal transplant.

CDR3 amino acids: CASSIQGVGQPQHF. DNA for the CDR3: TGTGCCAGTAGTATACAGGGGGTCGGGCAGCCCCAGCATTTT. The chain employs TRBV19 and TRBJ1-5, with TRBD1 matching over 7 bases. Germline CDR1 reads LNHDA; CDR2 reads SQIVND (reference sequence). Unmatched junction bases numbered 5, after V lost 2 bases and J lost 7 bases. The CDR3 runs 14 residues.